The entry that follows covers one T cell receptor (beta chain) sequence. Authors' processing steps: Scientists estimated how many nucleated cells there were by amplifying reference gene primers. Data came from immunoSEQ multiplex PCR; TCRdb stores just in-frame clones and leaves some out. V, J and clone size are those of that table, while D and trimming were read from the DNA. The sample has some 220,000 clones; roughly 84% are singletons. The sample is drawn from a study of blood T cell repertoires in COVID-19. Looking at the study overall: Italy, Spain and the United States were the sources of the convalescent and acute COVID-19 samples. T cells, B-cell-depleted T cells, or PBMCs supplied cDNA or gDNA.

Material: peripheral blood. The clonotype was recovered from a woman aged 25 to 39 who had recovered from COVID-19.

The CDR3 here is CASSRLAGDEQYF. The CDR3 nucleotides read TGTGCCAGCTCTCGGCTAGCGGGAGATGAGCAGTACTTC. The chain links TRBV18 to TRBJ2-7; 10 bases are shared with TRBD2. This CDR3 is built from 13 residues. V lost 6 bases, J lost 7 bases, and 6 bases stayed unmatched. The germline gives CDR1 KGHSH, CDR2 LQKENI.